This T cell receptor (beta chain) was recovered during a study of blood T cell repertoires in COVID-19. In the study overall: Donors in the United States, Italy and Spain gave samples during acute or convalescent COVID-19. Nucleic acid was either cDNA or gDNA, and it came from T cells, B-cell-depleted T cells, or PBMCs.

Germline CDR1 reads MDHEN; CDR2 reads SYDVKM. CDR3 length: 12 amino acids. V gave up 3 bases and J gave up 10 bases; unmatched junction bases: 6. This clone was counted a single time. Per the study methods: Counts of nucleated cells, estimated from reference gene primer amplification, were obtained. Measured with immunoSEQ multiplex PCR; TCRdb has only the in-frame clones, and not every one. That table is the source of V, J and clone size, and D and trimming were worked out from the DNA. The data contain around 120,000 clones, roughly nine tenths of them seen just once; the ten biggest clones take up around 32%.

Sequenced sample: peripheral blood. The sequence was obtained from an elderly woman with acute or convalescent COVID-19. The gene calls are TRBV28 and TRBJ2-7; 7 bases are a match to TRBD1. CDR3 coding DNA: TGTGCCAGCAGTTTGCCGACAGGGCCCCAGTACTTC. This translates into CASSLPTGPQYF.